This T cell receptor (beta chain) was retrieved from a study of T-cell memory formation after mild COVID-19 (dated by TCRdb to the early 2020s). Background on the whole study: Most TCR sequence clusters were specific to one of the two donors. Longitudinal TCRalpha and TCRbeta repertoire sequencing tracked T-cell clones expanding and contracting after mild COVID-19 in two donors. Two young, previously healthy adult volunteers, one female and one male, were included in the cohort. General conclusions and limits of the study: Some responding clones were detected in pre-infection memory, which suggested that pre-existing cross-reactive memory T cells had joined the SARS-CoV-2 response. Contracting CD4+ clones were located mainly in the CM and EM memory subsets, whereas CD8+ clones were found to be enriched in EMRA. SARS-CoV-2 specificity was not confirmed for the second-wave clones peaking on day 37. From day 15 to 85, contracting clones showed balanced CD4/CD8 phenotypes, whereas a second wave of clones that expanded from day 15 to 37 leaned towards CD4+. Only a couple of mild cases were covered by the study, and larger cohorts that include severe cases with pre-infection samples were considered necessary.

PBMCs were isolated by Ficoll-Paque density gradient centrifugation. CDR1 and CDR2 are read off the germline V gene as SQVTM and ANQGSEA. The CDR3 sequence holds 13 residues, the cysteine and phenylalanine included. Only the CDR3 region is kept as DNA, spanning 39 bases read in frame from base 1. Deletion took 3 bases off V and 10 bases off J, with a span of 15 bases between the germline ends. The sample was run on an Illumina NovaSeq 6000. TCRalpha and TCRbeta cDNA libraries were built by 5'RACE with constant-segment primers, adding sample barcodes and unique molecular identifiers. RNA was extracted from every sample with Trizol reagent. The libraries were amplified in two PCR steps, and the second step added a second sample barcode and Illumina TruSeq adapters. The libraries were sequenced on an Illumina NovaSeq using 2 x 150 bp paired-end reads. For the original study's pipeline: Demultiplexing of reads and collapsing into UMI-guided consensus sequences were performed with migec v1.2.7. Using mixcr v2.1.11, UMI consensuses were aligned to TRA and TRB V and J templates and then assembled into clonotypes. Clonotypes were classified as expanded or contracted when called significant by both edgeR and NoisET, with noise models trained on biological replicates. For edgeR calls, a false discovery rate-adjusted p below 0.01 and a log2 fold-change threshold of 1 were applied. As an exploratory analysis of dynamics, max-normalized trajectories of the 1000 most abundant clonotypes were examined by PCA with hierarchical clustering. Each responding clone was given a CD4 or CD8 phenotype based on the CD4+ and CD8+ repertoires, which had been sequenced separately. TCRdb trimmed public reads at Q25 via fastp, called clones via MiXCR and kept in-frame beta chains. All rows with the same CDR3 protein become a single entry with the most common DNA and genes. These V and J calls rely on TCRdb rather than the paper's analysis. For this sample there are hundreds of thousands of distinct CDR3 sequences; 20% appear just once. Roughly an eighth of the sample is in the top ten clones.

Only a few counts were recorded for this clonotype. What this receptor recognizes is not known. There are no base qualities to consult, and no much larger clone falls within one base. The chain couples TRBV29-1 to TRBJ1-4; confidence is insufficient to name the D gene. The receptor was derived from an adult woman who had mild COVID-19 (a few samples of this study predate the infection). The sample titles of this study are shuffled in the database, so cell type and time point are left out; the donor was told from shared clones. Sequenced: PBMCs or a T cell subset sorted from them (not recorded which). The DNA sequence is as follows: TGCAGCGTTGAGCGGCAAGCGGGAGCAAAACTGTTTTTT. Its translation reads: CSVERQAGAKLFF.